Each of the 18 T cell receptor beta chains below was sequenced from the same sample in a study of early T cells in non-severe SARS-CoV-2 infection. TCRdb recomputed calls from the 5' RACE reads with MiXCR, one row per CDR3 protein. This table has about 98,000 distinct CDR3 sequences, 13% to 15% appearing once. The sequencing sample was made of whole blood. The receptor set was obtained from an adult who was a healthcare worker with PCR-confirmed SARS-CoV-2 infection or an uninfected control (not recorded which).

This clonotype showed up just a few times. The chain is built from TRBV11-2 and TRBJ2-7; D may be TRBD2 (6 bases). V was clipped by 1 base and J by 4 bases, with 11 bases between them. Germline-derived CDR1 and CDR2 are SGHAT and FQNNGV. CDR3 size: 14 residues. The DNA of the CDR3 is TGTGCCAGCAGCTTAGCGGGAGACGTTTACGAGCAGTACTTC. Translating gives CASSLAGDVYEQYF.

This clonotype was recorded at least ten times. The rearrangement joins TRBV12-3 or TRBV12-4 to TRBJ2-1; 7 bases agree with TRBD1. Unmatched junction bases numbered 9, after V lost 5 bases and J lost 5 bases. The CDR3 spans 15 residues. The CDR3 bases are TGTGCCAGCAGTGGTTGGGGACAGTATAACAATGAGCAGTTCTTC. It is translated as CASSGWGQYNNEQFF.

This clonotype was detected ten times or more. The chain carries TRBV7-6 and TRBJ2-1; 9 bases fit TRBD2. CDR1 and CDR2 from the germline V gene are SGHVS and FNYEAQ. V gave up 5 bases and J gave up 1 base; unmatched junction bases: 3. The CDR3 loop spans 15 amino acids. The CDR3 is CASSLSGRSYNEQFF. The CDR3 nucleotides read TGTGCCAGCAGCCTCAGCGGGAGGTCCTACAATGAGCAGTTCTTC.

In its sample, this clonotype was seen many times. V gene TRBV27 combines with J gene TRBJ2-6; D may match TRBD1 or TRBD2 (6 bases each). V gave up 7 bases and J gave up 3 bases, with 13 bases separating them. The CDR3 is made up of 15 amino acids. Germline V gives CDR1 MNHEY, CDR2 SMNVEV (reference sequence). CDR3 sequence reads: CASTLRGVGANVLTF. DNA of the CDR3: TGTGCCAGCACCCTAAGGGGGGTTGGGGCCAACGTCCTGACTTTC.

This clonotype was detected many times. The rearrangement links TRBV7-9 to TRBJ2-3; possible D gene TRBD2, 6 bases. CDR3 length: 13 residues. Germline assignment: CDR1 SEHNR and CDR2 FQNEAQ (reference sequence). The V end was cut by 5 bases, the J end by 4 bases, with 10 bases between. The CDR3 is CASSPGAADTQYF. In DNA, the CDR3 is TGTGCCAGCAGCCCGGGAGCGGCAGATACGCAGTATTTT.

V gene TRBV24-1 combines with J gene TRBJ2-3; D is perhaps TRBD2 (6 bases). V lost 2 bases to trimming and J lost 1 base, with 9 bases between them. Germline lookup yields CDR1 KGHDR and CDR2 SFDVKD. The CDR3 covers 15 residues. CDR3 residues: CATSDWDSGTDTQYF. CDR3 sequence (DNA): TGTGCCACCAGTGATTGGGACTCAGGCACAGATACGCAGTATTTT.

This clonotype was observed at least ten times. The CDR3 end shows no conserved phenylalanine or tryptophan, and so a read error is likely. This chain joins TRBV20-1 and TRBJ1-1, with D maybe TRBD1 (5 bases). The CDR3 sequence is 13 residues long. Germline V gene lookup returns CDR1 DFQATT and CDR2 SNEGSKA (reference sequence). V was shortened by 7 bases and J by 4 bases, with 16 bases between the two germline ends. CDR3 amino acids: CSEAGRLSTEAFS. For the CDR3, the DNA is TGCAGTGAGGCAGGGAGGTTGAGCACTGAAGCTTTCTCT.

This clonotype was detected only a few times. The chain couples TRBV7-9 to TRBJ1-1; no clear D. This CDR3 region has 13 residues. V was clipped by 10 bases and J by 6 bases, with 18 bases between them. The germline V gene has CDR1 SEHNR and CDR2 FQNEAQ (reference sequence). This CDR3 reads CAKQPPPDPEAFF. As DNA, the CDR3 is TGTGCCAAACAGCCCCCTCCGGACCCTGAAGCTTTCTTT.

This clonotype was found many times. This chain connects TRBV30 to TRBJ1-1; unclear D gene. Trimming stripped 0 bases from V and 0 bases from J, with 5 bases between. The CDR3 has 13 amino acids. Germline CDR1 is GTSNPN and CDR2 is SVGIG (reference sequence). The CDR3 reads CAWSVIVNTEAFF. The CDR3, as DNA: TGTGCCTGGAGTGTAATTGTGAACACTGAAGCTTTCTTT.

Ten or more counts support this clonotype. The V call is TRBV6-1, the J call TRBJ2-4; 10 bases align to TRBD2. Losses at the gene ends were 7 bases for V and 7 bases for J; bases not matched to a gene: 7. Per the germline V gene, CDR1 is MNHNS and CDR2 is SASEGT. The CDR3 runs 14 residues. CDR3 sequence: CASILAGEVNIQYF. The CDR3 coding sequence is TGTGCCAGCATCCTAGCGGGAGAGGTGAACATTCAGTACTTC.

This chain links TRBV20-1 with TRBJ2-2, with D possibly TRBD1 on 6 matching bases. This CDR3 has 11 residues. Per the germline V gene, CDR1 is DFQATT and CDR2 is SNEGSKA (reference sequence). The ends were cut back, 8 bases at V and 7 bases at J, with 11 bases in the middle. DNA of the CDR3: TGCAGTAACAGGGTAGACGGGGAGCTGTTTTTT. This translates into CSNRVDGELFF.

This clonotype was detected ten times or more. The J gene is TRBJ2-1, the V gene TRBV12-2; TRBD1 is the table's D call and was not checked against the DNA. TRBV12-2 is recorded as a pseudogene. This CDR3 contains 13 residues. CDR3 protein: CASRSSGGNEQFF. The CDR3 DNA is TGTGCAAGTCGCTCCAGTGGGGGGAATGAGCAGTTCTTC.

This clonotype has ten or more counts. The J gene is TRBJ2-2, the V gene TRBV5-4; TRBD2 aligns across 11 bases. The V gene end was trimmed by 0 bases and the J gene end by 8 bases; junction bases not matched to a gene: 9. Germline CDR1 SGHNT, CDR2 YYREEE (reference sequence). This CDR3 is 17 amino acids long. This CDR3 reads CASSLVRLAGGGGELFF. CDR3 DNA: TGTGCCAGCAGCTTGGTGCGGCTAGCGGGAGGAGGTGGGGAGCTGTTTTTT.

This clonotype has at least ten counts. For the CDR3, the DNA is TGTGCCAGCAAGGAGGGTACCGATCCTGGGGCCAACGTCCTGACTTTC. Protein sequence: CASKEGTDPGANVLTF. This sequence joins TRBV9 and TRBJ2-6; D is possibly TRBD2 (6 bases). V was pared by 6 bases and J by 2 bases, with 15 bases between. Germline CDR1 reads SGDLS; CDR2 reads YYNGEE. The CDR3 has 16 residues.

This clonotype was seen more than once but under ten times. The V call is TRBV11-2, the J call TRBJ1-4, with D possibly being TRBD1 (6 bases). Germline CDR1 and CDR2: SGHAT and FQNNGV. This CDR3 region has 14 residues. V was clipped by 5 bases and J by 4 bases, with 11 bases between them. CDR3 sequence reads: CASSAGVLNEKLFF. DNA of the CDR3: TGTGCCAGCAGCGCAGGGGTTCTTAATGAAAAACTGTTTTTT.

There are many counts of this clonotype. V gene TRBV2 combines with J gene TRBJ1-5, with 11 bases lining up with TRBD1. There are 14 residues in the CDR3. CDR1 SNHLY and CDR2 FYNNEI come from the germline V gene. V lost 8 bases, J lost 5 bases, and 5 bases stayed unmatched. DNA for the CDR3: TGTGCCAGCCACCGGGACAGGGGGTATCAGCCCCAGCATTTT. Encoded protein: CASHRDRGYQPQHF.

The chain combines TRBV25-1 with TRBJ2-7, with D possibly being TRBD1 (5 bases). CDR3 length: 12 residues. V was clipped by 8 bases and J by 4 bases, with 12 bases between them. Germline V gene lookup returns CDR1 MGHDK and CDR2 SYGVNS. CDR3 loop: CASGVGVYEQYF. CDR3 DNA: TGTGCCAGCGGAGTAGGGGTATACGAGCAGTACTTC.

The sample holds many counts of this clonotype. This sequence joins TRBV29-1 and TRBJ2-1; 11 nucleotides align to TRBD2. The CDR3 totals 18 residues. The J segment lost 6 bases and the V segment lost 6 bases, leaving 19 bases of the junction unmatched. Per germline, CDR1 SQVTM and CDR2 ANQGSEA. The CDR3 sequence is CSVIDRASGRLLGNEQFF. The DNA for the CDR3 is TGCAGCGTAATAGATCGGGCTAGCGGGAGGCTGTTGGGCAATGAGCAGTTCTTC.